Listed below are T cell receptor beta chains from one sample, sequenced in a study of OX40 agonist ivuxolimab in advanced cancers. Produced via immunoSEQ multiplex PCR; TCRdb's table is partial and in-frame only. The sample lists fewer than 55,000 clones; about 87% were seen once. The material sequenced was CD4+ or CD8+ T cells sorted from blood, taken in a trial of the OX40 agonist ivuxolimab. These receptor sequences come from an adult with an advanced solid tumor such as melanoma, head and neck, liver or kidney cancer. Each CDR3 is given with its conserved first and last residue. Each record gives: J gene, D gene, V gene, clone size, CDR3 DNA, CDR3 protein. A D gene is named only where the DNA matches it firmly. Where a row states a size, it is once, few, many or the class of an expanded clone; other rows omit it.

J: TRBJ2-3; D: NA; V: TRBV5-1; size: NA; DNA: TGCGCCAGCAGCTTGGGCCTAGATCCAGATACGCAGTATTTT; CDR3: CASSLGLDPDTQYF
J: TRBJ2-3; D: TRBD1; V: TRBV19; size: NA; DNA: TGTGCCAGTAGTGTAAACAGGGGGCTCCGGACAGATACGCAGTATTTT; CDR3: CASSVNRGLRTDTQYF
J: TRBJ1-1; D: TRBD1; V: TRBV7-2; size: NA; DNA: TGTGCCAGCAGCTCACAGGGGGGGAGCACTGAAGCTTTCTTT; CDR3: CASSSQGGSTEAFF
J: TRBJ2-7; D: NA; V: TRBV4-1; size: NA; DNA: TGCGCCAGCAGCCAAGATCTATTCGGCTGGGACAAAGCCTACGAGCAGTACTTC; CDR3: CASSQDLFGWDKAYEQYF
J: TRBJ2-4; D: NA; V: TRBV12-1; size: NA; DNA: TGTGCCAGCAGCCAACAGGGGGCTCGAGCCAAAAACATTCAGTACTTC; CDR3: CASSQQGARAKNIQYF
J: TRBJ2-3; D: TRBD1; V: TRBV29-1; size: once; DNA: TGCAGCGCCCATGGACAGGGCACAGATACGCAGTATTTT; CDR3: CSAHGQGTDTQYF
J: TRBJ1-2; D: NA; V: TRBV7-2; size: NA; DNA: TGTGCCAGCAGCGGGGAGAGCGGGTCTCACTATGGCTACACCTTC; CDR3: CASSGESGSHYGYTF
J: TRBJ2-7; D: TRBD1; V: TRBV7-2; size: NA; DNA: TGTGCCAGCAGCTTTAGGGGGCAGGGCGAGCAGTACTTC; CDR3: CASSFRGQGEQYF
J: TRBJ2-4; D: TRBD2; V: TRBV9; size: NA; DNA: TGTGCCAGCAGCGCCGGACTAGGGGAAAACATTCAGTACTTC; CDR3: CASSAGLGENIQYF
J: TRBJ2-2; D: NA; V: TRBV18; size: NA; DNA: TGTGCCAGCTCACCAAATCTACAGGCCTTGGACACCGGGGAGCTGTTTTTT; CDR3: CASSPNLQALDTGELFF
J: TRBJ1-3; D: NA; V: TRBV18; size: once; DNA: TGTGCCAGCTCACCACAAGGAACCTCTGGAAACACCATATATTTT; CDR3: CASSPQGTSGNTIYF
J: TRBJ1-5; D: TRBD1; V: TRBV18; size: NA; DNA: TGTGCCAGCTCACCACCGGGACAGGGATATCAGCCCCAGCATTTT; CDR3: CASSPPGQGYQPQHF
J: TRBJ1-6; D: NA; V: TRBV5-1; size: NA; DNA: TGCGCCAGCAGCTTGGGCCAGGGGATGAGCTCCTATAATTCACCCCTCCACTTT; CDR3: CASSLGQGMSSYNSPLHF
J: TRBJ2-1; D: NA; V: TRBV6-5; size: once; DNA: TGTGCCAGCAGCCTAGCGTCTGGATCCTACAATGAGCAGTTCTTC; CDR3: CASSLASGSYNEQFF
J: TRBJ2-2; D: TRBD1; V: TRBV9; size: NA; DNA: TGTGCCAGCAGCCCTCCCGGACAGGGGTACGGGGAGCTGTTTTTT; CDR3: CASSPPGQGYGELFF
J: TRBJ1-1; D: NA; V: TRBV5-4; size: NA; DNA: TGTGCCAGCAGGCCGCAGGGTATGGTGAACACTGAAGCTTTCTTT; CDR3: CASRPQGMVNTEAFF
J: TRBJ2-6; D: TRBD1; V: TRBV7-9; size: NA; DNA: TGTGCCAGCAGCAAAGGGGGCATGTCCTCTGGGGCCAACGTCCTGACTTTC; CDR3: CASSKGGMSSGANVLTF
J: TRBJ2-7; D: NA; V: TRBV7-2; size: NA; DNA: TGTGCCAGCAGCCTGACGGGTTTCTACGAGCAGTACTTC; CDR3: CASSLTGFYEQYF
J: TRBJ1-6; D: TRBD1; V: TRBV6-6; size: NA; DNA: TGTGCCAGCTGCCGGGACAGGGGTAATTCACCCCTCCACTTT; CDR3: CASCRDRGNSPLHF
J: TRBJ2-5; D: TRBD2; V: TRBV18; size: NA; DNA: TGTGCCAGCTCACCGTTGACTAGCGGGGGGGCAGAGACCCAGTACTTC; CDR3: CASSPLTSGGAETQYF
J: TRBJ2-7; D: TRBD2; V: TRBV19; size: NA; DNA: TGTGCCAGTGATAGCGGGGGGACCTACGAGCAGTACTTC; CDR3: CASDSGGTYEQYF
J: TRBJ2-2; D: NA; V: TRBV29-1; size: NA; DNA: TGCAGCGTTGAAGATCGGAGGCAGGGAAACACCGGGGAGCTGTTTTTT; CDR3: CSVEDRRQGNTGELFF
J: TRBJ1-5; D: NA; V: TRBV2; size: once; DNA: TGTGCCAGCAGTGATCGCCAGAGCAATCAGCCCCAGCATTTT; CDR3: CASSDRQSNQPQHF
J: TRBJ2-1; D: NA; V: TRBV9; size: NA; DNA: TGTGCCAGCAGCGCCGCCGGAAACTACAATGAGCAGTTCTTC; CDR3: CASSAAGNYNEQFF
J: TRBJ2-3; D: NA; V: TRBV19; size: NA; DNA: TGTGCCAGTTTTAGGGAGGATACGCAGTATTTT; CDR3: CASFREDTQYF
J: TRBJ2-1; D: TRBD2; V: TRBV4-1; size: NA; DNA: TGCGCCAGCAGCCAAGATGGAGGGACTAGCGGCCGGTCGCAGTTCTTC; CDR3: CASSQDGGTSGRSQFF
J: TRBJ2-1; D: NA; V: TRBV19; size: NA; DNA: TGTGCCAGTAGTATACTCCTGGGTGAGCAGTTCTTC; CDR3: CASSILLGEQFF
J: TRBJ1-3; D: NA; V: TRBV2; size: NA; DNA: TGTGCCAGCAGTGAAGGGTATGGCGGAAACACCATATATTTT; CDR3: CASSEGYGGNTIYF
J: TRBJ1-4; D: NA; V: TRBV18; size: NA; DNA: TGTGCCACCCAGAGGGGGTCTAATGAAAAACTGTTTTTT; CDR3: CATQRGSNEKLFF
J: TRBJ2-3; D: TRBD1; V: TRBV18; size: NA; DNA: TGTGCCAGCTCACCCGGCCTACAGGGGGCGACAGATACGCAGTATTTT; CDR3: CASSPGLQGATDTQYF
J: TRBJ2-2; D: TRBD1; V: TRBV25-1; size: NA; DNA: TGTGCCAGCAGTAGGACAGGGCACACCGGGGAGCTGTTTTTT; CDR3: CASSRTGHTGELFF
J: TRBJ1-6; D: NA; V: TRBV28; size: NA; DNA: TGTGCCACCCGTCCAGGGGCCCTTAATTCACCCCTCCACTTT; CDR3: CATRPGALNSPLHF
J: TRBJ1-1; D: TRBD1; V: TRBV5-1; size: NA; DNA: TGCGCCAGCAGCGCGGGGACAGGCCTCTGGGGCACTGAAGCTTTCTTT; CDR3: CASSAGTGLWGTEAFF
J: TRBJ2-3; D: NA; V: TRBV14; size: NA; DNA: TGTGCCAGCAGCCTAGGGGGGACAGATACGCAGTATTTT; CDR3: CASSLGGTDTQYF
J: TRBJ1-2; D: NA; V: TRBV19; size: NA; DNA: TGTGCCAGTAGAAGATCTGGCAGCTCTAACTATGGCTACACCTTC; CDR3: CASRRSGSSNYGYTF
J: TRBJ1-2; D: NA; V: TRBV25-1; size: NA; DNA: TGTGCCAGCAGTTCGGACAGAATCTATGGCTACACCTTC; CDR3: CASSSDRIYGYTF
J: TRBJ2-7; D: NA; V: TRBV19; size: NA; DNA: TGTGCCAGTAGTATTCAGGGTAACTCCTACGAGCAGTACTTC; CDR3: CASSIQGNSYEQYF
J: TRBJ2-3; D: TRBD2; V: TRBV5-1; size: NA; DNA: TGCGCCAGCAGCCAAGCGGGGGCCACAGATACGCAGTATTTT; CDR3: CASSQAGATDTQYF
J: TRBJ2-2; D: NA; V: TRBV18; size: NA; DNA: TGTGCCAGCTCACCAAGGGCACCCAACACCGGGGAGCTGTTTTTT; CDR3: CASSPRAPNTGELFF
J: TRBJ1-2; D: TRBD1; V: TRBV7-9; size: NA; DNA: TGTGCCAGCAGCCTCTCACAGGGGCCGAAGGGCTACACCTTC; CDR3: CASSLSQGPKGYTF
J: TRBJ1-3; D: NA; V: TRBV19; size: NA; DNA: TGTGCCAGTACGGTTCCCGCGAGCTCTGGAAACACCATATATTTT; CDR3: CASTVPASSGNTIYF
J: TRBJ1-1; D: NA; V: TRBV30; size: few; DNA: TGTGCCTGGATGAGGACAGCGAACACTGAAGCTTTCTTT; CDR3: CAWMRTANTEAFF
J: TRBJ1-2; D: TRBD1; V: TRBV6-6; size: NA; DNA: TGTGCCAGCAGCCGACCGGGACAGGTTATTTATGGCTACACCTTC; CDR3: CASSRPGQVIYGYTF
J: TRBJ1-1; D: NA; V: TRBV28; size: NA; DNA: TGTGCCAGCAGTTTAAGAGTTGAAGCTTTCTTT; CDR3: CASSLRVEAFF
J: TRBJ1-3; D: TRBD1; V: TRBV18; size: NA; DNA: TGTGCCAGCTCACCAGGGGGGACAGACCTCTCTGGAAACACCATATATTTT; CDR3: CASSPGGTDLSGNTIYF
J: TRBJ2-1; D: NA; V: TRBV7-9; size: NA; DNA: TGTGCCAGCACCCGAACAGGGTTGAATGAGCAGTTCTTC; CDR3: CASTRTGLNEQFF